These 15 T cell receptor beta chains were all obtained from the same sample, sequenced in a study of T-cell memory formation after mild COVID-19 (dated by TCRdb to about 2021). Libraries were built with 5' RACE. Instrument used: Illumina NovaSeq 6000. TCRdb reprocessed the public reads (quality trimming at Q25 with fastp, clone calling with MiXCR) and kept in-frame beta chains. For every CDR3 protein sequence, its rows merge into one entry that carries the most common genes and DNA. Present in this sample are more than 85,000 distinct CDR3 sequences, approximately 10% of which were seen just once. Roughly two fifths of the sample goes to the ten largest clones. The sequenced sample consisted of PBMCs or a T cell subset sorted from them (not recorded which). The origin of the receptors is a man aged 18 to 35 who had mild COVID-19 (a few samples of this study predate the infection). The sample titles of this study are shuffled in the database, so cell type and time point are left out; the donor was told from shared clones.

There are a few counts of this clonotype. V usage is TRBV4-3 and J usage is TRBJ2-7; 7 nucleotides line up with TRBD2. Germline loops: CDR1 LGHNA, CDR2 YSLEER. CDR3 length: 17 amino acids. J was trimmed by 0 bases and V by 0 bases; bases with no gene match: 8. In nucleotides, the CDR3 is TGCGCCAGCAGCCAAGATCAACCAGCGGGGCCCTCCTACGAGCAGTACGTC. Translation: CASSQDQPAGPSYEQYV.

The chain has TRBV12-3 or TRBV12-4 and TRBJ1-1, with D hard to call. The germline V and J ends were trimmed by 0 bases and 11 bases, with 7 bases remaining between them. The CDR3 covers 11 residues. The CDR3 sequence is CASSLAELAFF. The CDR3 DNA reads TGTGCCAGCAGTTTAGCGGAACTGGCTTTCTTT.

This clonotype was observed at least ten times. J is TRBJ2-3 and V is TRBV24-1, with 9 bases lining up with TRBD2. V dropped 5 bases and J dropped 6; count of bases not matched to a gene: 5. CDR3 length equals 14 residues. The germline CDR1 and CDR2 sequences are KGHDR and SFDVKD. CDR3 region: CATSGGLASDTQYF. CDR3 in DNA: TGTGCCACCAGTGGGGGACTAGCCTCGGATACGCAGTATTTT.

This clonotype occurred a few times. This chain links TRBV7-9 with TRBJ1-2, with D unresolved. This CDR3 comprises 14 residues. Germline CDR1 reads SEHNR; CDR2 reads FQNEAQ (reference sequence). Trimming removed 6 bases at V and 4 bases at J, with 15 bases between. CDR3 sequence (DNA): TGTGCCAGCAGTCTGGGCGCCCCGATCTATGGCTACACCTTC. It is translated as CASSLGAPIYGYTF.

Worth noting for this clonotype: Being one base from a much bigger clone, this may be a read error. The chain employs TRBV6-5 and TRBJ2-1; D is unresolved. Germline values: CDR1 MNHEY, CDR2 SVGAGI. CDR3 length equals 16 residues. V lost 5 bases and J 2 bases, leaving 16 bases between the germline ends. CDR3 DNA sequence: TGTGCCAGCAGTCCACGACTGGTCGGGCCCTACAATGAGCAGTTCTTC. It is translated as CASSPRLVGPYNEQFF.

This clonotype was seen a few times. CDR3 protein: CASSLTGNQPQHF. CDR3 sequence (DNA): TGCGCCAGCAGCTTGACAGGGAATCAGCCCCAGCATTTT. V usage is TRBV5-1 and J usage is TRBJ1-5; D perhaps matches TRBD1 (6 bases). Germline V gene lookup returns CDR1 SGHRS and CDR2 YFSETQ. The CDR3 covers 13 residues. The ends were cut back, 1 base at V and 4 bases at J, with 6 bases in the middle.

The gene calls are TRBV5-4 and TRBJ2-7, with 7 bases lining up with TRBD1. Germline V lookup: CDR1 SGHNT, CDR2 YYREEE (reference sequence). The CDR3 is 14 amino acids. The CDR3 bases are TGTGCAAGCAGCTCACAGGGGCAGACCTACGAGCAGTACGTC. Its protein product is CASSSQGQTYEQYV.

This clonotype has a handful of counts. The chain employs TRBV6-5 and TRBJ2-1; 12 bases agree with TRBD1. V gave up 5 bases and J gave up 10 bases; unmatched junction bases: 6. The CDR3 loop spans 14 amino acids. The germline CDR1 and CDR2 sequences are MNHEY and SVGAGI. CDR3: CASSPGQGAWEQFF. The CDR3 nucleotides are TGTGCCAGCAGTCCGGGACAGGGGGCTTGGGAGCAGTTCTTC.

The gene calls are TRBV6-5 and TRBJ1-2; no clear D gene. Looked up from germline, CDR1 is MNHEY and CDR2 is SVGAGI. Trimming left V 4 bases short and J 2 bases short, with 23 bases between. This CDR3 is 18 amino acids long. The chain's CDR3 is CASSSPSDSNEGNYGYTF. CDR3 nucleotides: TGTGCCAGCAGTTCCCCTTCGGACTCCAACGAAGGAAACTATGGCTACACCTTC.

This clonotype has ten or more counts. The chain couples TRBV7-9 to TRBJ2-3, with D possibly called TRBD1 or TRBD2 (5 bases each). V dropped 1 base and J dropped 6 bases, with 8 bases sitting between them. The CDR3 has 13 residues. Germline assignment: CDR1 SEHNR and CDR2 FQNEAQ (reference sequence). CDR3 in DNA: TGTGCCAGCAGCTTAGGGGGACCTGATACGCAGTATTTT. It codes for CASSLGGPDTQYF. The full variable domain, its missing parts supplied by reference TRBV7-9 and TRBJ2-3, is DTGVSQNPRHKITKRGQNVTFRCDPISEHNRLYWYRQTLGQGPEFLTYFQNEAQLEKSRLLSDRFSAERPKGSFSTLEIQRTEQGDSAMYLCASSLGGPDTQYFGPGTRLTVL.

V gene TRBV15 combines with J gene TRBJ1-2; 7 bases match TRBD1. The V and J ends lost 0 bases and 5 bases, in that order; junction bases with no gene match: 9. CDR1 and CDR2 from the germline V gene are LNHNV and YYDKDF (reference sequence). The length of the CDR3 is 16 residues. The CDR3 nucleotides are TGTGCCACCAGCAGAGATCTGCCCGGACAGGCGTATGGCTACACCTTC. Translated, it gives CATSRDLPGQAYGYTF.

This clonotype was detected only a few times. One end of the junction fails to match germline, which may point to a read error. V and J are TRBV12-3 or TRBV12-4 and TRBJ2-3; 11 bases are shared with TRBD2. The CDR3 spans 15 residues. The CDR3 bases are TGTGCCAGCAGATTAGCGGGGGGGTCCACAGATACGCAGTATTTT. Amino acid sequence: CASRLAGGSTDTQYF.

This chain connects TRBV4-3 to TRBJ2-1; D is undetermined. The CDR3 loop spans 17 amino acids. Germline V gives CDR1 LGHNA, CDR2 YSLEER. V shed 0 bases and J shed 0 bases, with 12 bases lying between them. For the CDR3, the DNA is TGCGCCAGCAGCCAAGATAATCGGCCGAGCTCCTACAATGAGCAGTTCTTC. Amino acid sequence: CASSQDNRPSSYNEQFF.

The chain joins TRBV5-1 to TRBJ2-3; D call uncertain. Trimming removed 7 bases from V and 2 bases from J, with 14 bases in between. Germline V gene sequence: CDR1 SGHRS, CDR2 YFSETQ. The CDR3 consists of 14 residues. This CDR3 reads CASGDRALTDTQYF. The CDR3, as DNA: TGCGCCAGCGGGGATCGGGCCCTCACAGATACGCAGTATTTT.

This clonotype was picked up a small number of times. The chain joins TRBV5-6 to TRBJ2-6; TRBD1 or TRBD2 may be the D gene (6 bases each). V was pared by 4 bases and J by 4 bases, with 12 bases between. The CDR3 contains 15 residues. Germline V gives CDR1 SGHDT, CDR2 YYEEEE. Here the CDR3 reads CASSPWGAGANVLTF. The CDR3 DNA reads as TGTGCCAGCAGCCCGTGGGGGGCGGGGGCCAACGTCCTGACTTTC.